These 7 T cell receptor beta chains came from one sample sequenced in a study of cytomegalovirus exposure and HLA in healthy donors. The study ran its PCR with 60 Vbeta and 13 Jbeta primers. Only in-frame clones appear in the TCRdb table, and some are missing; sequencing was by immunoSEQ multiplex PCR. The data contain 80,000 to 95,000 clones, just under 85% of them singletons. Specimen: PBMCs. These receptors came from a woman aged 18 to 35 in good health and CMV-seropositive.

V is TRBV6-1 and J is TRBJ1-1; D perhaps matches TRBD1 (6 bases). The CDR3 extends over 14 amino acids. V lost 3 bases and J lost 4, with 12 bases in between. Germline V CDR1 and CDR2: MNHNS, SASEGT. CDR3 sequence (DNA): TGTGCCAGCAGTGACCAAACAGGGCTCACTGAAGCTTTCTTT. It codes for CASSDQTGLTEAFF.

A few counts support this clone. The rearrangement links TRBV4-1 to TRBJ2-7, with D possibly being TRBD1 (5 bases). The CDR3 consists of 13 residues. In germline, CDR1 is MGHRA, CDR2 YSYEKL. The V gene lost 1 base and the J gene lost 6 bases, with 10 bases spanning the gap. DNA for the CDR3: TGCGCCAGCAGCCAAGTTGGGGCCTTCGAGCAGTACTTC. Translating it yields CASSQVGAFEQYF.

This clone was seen a few times. The V and J genes are TRBV7-3 and TRBJ1-1; D gene unclear. CDR3 length: 13 residues. V lost 5 bases to trimming and J lost 2 bases, with 9 bases between them. In germline, CDR1 is SGHTA, CDR2 FQGTGA. Written as DNA, the CDR3 is TGTGCCAGCAGCATCACAGTTAACACTGAAGCTTTCTTT. Translation gives CASSITVNTEAFF.

The chain couples TRBV4-1 to TRBJ2-7; no clear D. Germline CDR1 and CDR2: MGHRA and YSYEKL. Trimming cost V 4 bases and J 2 bases, with 15 bases left between them. The CDR3 consists of 15 residues. The CDR3 here is CASSLNPSPPYEQYF. The DNA for the CDR3 is TGCGCCAGCAGCCTAAACCCTAGTCCTCCCTACGAGCAGTACTTC.

The rearrangement uses TRBV9 and TRBJ1-6; D is unresolved. Trimming shortened V by 3 bases and J by 4 bases, and 11 bases separated the two germline ends. Germline-derived CDR1 and CDR2 are SGDLS and YYNGEE. CDR3 size: 15 residues. CDR3 coding DNA: TGTGCCAGCAGCGCCGAAGAGGTGTATAATTCACCCCTCCACTTT. This gives the protein CASSAEEVYNSPLHF.

The gene calls are TRBV27 and TRBJ2-7; TRBD2 aligns across 9 bases. Germline V lookup: CDR1 MNHEY, CDR2 SMNVEV (reference sequence). Trimming cost V 4 bases and J 4 bases; bases outside gene matches: 5. This CDR3 contains 14 residues. The CDR3 loop is CASSSTGLAYEQYF. The DNA of the CDR3 is TGTGCCAGCAGTTCTACGGGACTAGCTTACGAGCAGTACTTC.

This clone has at least ten counts. The rearrangement links TRBV6-5 to TRBJ2-3; 12 bases fit TRBD1. The junction had 2 bases not matched to a gene; V was cut back by 5 bases and J by 8 bases. Germline V gene lookup returns CDR1 MNHEY and CDR2 SVGAGI. The CDR3 contains 13 residues. CDR3 bases: TGTGCCAGCAGTGGGACAGGGGGCACTACGCAGTATTTT. Its translation: CASSGTGGTTQYF.